The present TCR beta chain was sequenced within a study of response to subunit inactivated influenza vaccine. Findings and limits, study-wide: The authors suggested that every seasonal influenza vaccination recruits few new T cells.

The V end lost 1 base, the J end lost 0 bases, and 3 bases lay between the germline ends. This CDR3 contains 13 residues. CDR1 SNHLY and CDR2 FYNNEI come from the germline V gene. To note about this clonotype: Its antigen is undetermined.

TCRdb re-analysed the RT-PCR reads in MiXCR, keeping a single row per CDR3 protein. The sample records around 320,000 distinct CDR3 sequences, 20% to 25% being singletons. The TCR comes from a man aged 50 to 69 who received an inactivated influenza vaccine. The gene calls are TRBV2 and TRBJ1-2; no clear D. The source was PBMCs from blood, collected approximately 20 months after vaccination. The CDR3, as DNA: TGTGCCAGCAGTGAAGGGACTAACTATGGCTACACCTTC. Protein product: CASSEGTNYGYTF.